This TCR beta chain was documented in a study of T cells in Graves' hyperthyroidism and ophthalmopathy (dated by TCRdb to the late 2010s). Describing the broader study: Peripheral blood was sampled at the time of initial diagnosis, prior to any treatment. To identify distinguishing TCR V-J signatures, a discovery cohort of 95 to 100 patients was used, comprising 40 to 45 with Graves' ophthalmopathy and 57 with stable Graves' hyperthyroidism. Whether ophthalmopathy could be predicted prospectively was tested in an independent validation cohort made up of 18 to 20 hyperthyroidism patients plus 17 patients who later progressed to ophthalmopathy. For training and testing, the roughly 100 patients in the discovery cohort were randomly divided in a 7:3 ratio. The study also compared thyroid tissue and blood T-cell repertoires from several Graves' hyperthyroidism patients. After blood sampling, hyperthyroidism patients were treated with methimazole at a starting dose of 30 mg daily, and ophthalmopathy patients were treated with high-dose intravenous methylprednisolone. TCR Vbeta CDR3 sequencing of 130 to 150 peripheral blood samples (roughly 41 ophthalmopathy, some 75 hyperthyroidism and roughly 17 progressor patients) is reported in the paper.

What the authors observed across the whole study: No statistical method was used to fix the sample size in advance, and group allocation was not hidden from the investigators. In validation, the model predicted progression to ophthalmopathy a median of around six months before onset, with 65% to 71% sensitivity and about 72% specificity. Most expanded thyroid clonotypes (frequency above 0.001) were also detected in blood, a finding suggesting that blood repertoires may reflect thyroid immune responses. A model built on a 13 V-J signature distinguished ophthalmopathy from stable hyperthyroidism, reaching around 88% sensitivity and 81.08% specificity in cross-validation and 80%/75% in testing.

Comments on this clonotype: Its antigen is not yet known. The input lacks base qualities; no much larger clone sits a single base away.

Graves' hyperthyroidism was defined as stable when no progression to ophthalmopathy occurred over 18 months of follow-up. Hyperthyroidism patients were newly diagnosed, had a disease duration of under 2 months, and were aged 18 to 65 years. Patients with uncontrolled infections, other autoimmune diseases, pregnancy or lactation were excluded. Diagnoses were established on the basis of clinical symptoms, serum thyroxine and TRAb, thyroid ultrasound, and orbital computed tomography. Ficoll-Paque density gradient centrifugation was used to isolate PBMCs from 10 ml of fresh peripheral blood. Total RNA was extracted with Trizol reagent, and quality was checked on an Agilent 2100 Bioanalyzer. The TCR beta CDR3 regions were amplified from the RNA transcripts. The TCR CDR3 was subjected to a first round of RT-PCR using the HTBI primer set and the Qiagen OneStep RT-PCR kit. A second multiplex PCR round built the libraries, followed by size selection and purification. The libraries were sequenced on an Illumina HiSeq2000 using paired-end 100 bp reads. The paper's processing steps were these. SOAPnuke was used to process the raw data, throwing out any read that contained adapters or uncalled bases, had a mean Phred below 15, or lacked an exact constant-primer or identifier match. High-quality paired reads were merged using COPE v1.2.5, and each unique nucleotide sequence was defined as a clonotype. Clonotypes were aligned to IMGT TRBV, TRBD and TRBJ reference segments using MiTCR v1.1. Analysis was restricted to V-J combinations with a frequency above 0.0001, which covered 99.2% of repertoires. A TCS score was defined as the ratio between F50 (clonal expansion) and ExV (chaos), using BLOSUM62-based TCRdist between CDR3 peptides within each V-J. Welch's t-statistics and random forest reduced 500 to 650 V-J features to roughly 13, which were used in a naive Bayes classifier (R e1071). The public sequencing data were trimmed at Q25 with fastp and processed into clonotypes with MiXCR by TCRdb, which kept only in-frame beta chains. Rows with a matching CDR3 protein are joined into one entry that keeps the most common DNA and genes. The V and J calls reflect TCRdb's pipeline rather than the authors' work. The sample table records roughly 300,000 distinct CDR3 sequences; around 14% of these occur just once. The biggest ten clones account for about 22% of the sample.

V and J are truncated by 3 bases and 5 bases respectively, leaving an intervening sequence of 13 bases. For CDR1 and CDR2, the germline V gene lists LGHNA and YSLEER. The CDR3 starts with the cysteine, ends with the phenylalanine, and has 14 residues. Only CDR3 DNA is held: 42 bases, read in frame from base 1. Material for sequencing was blood. This clonotype originated in a woman aged 30 to 39 with Graves' hyperthyroidism. The sequence is built from TRBV4-3 and TRBJ2-5; the D assignment is uncertain and may be TRBD1 or TRBD2, with 5 bases supporting each. The CDR3 loop reads CASSQGVGRETQYF. The DNA sequence follows: TGCGCCAGCAGCCAGGGGGTAGGACGGGAGACCCAGTACTTC.